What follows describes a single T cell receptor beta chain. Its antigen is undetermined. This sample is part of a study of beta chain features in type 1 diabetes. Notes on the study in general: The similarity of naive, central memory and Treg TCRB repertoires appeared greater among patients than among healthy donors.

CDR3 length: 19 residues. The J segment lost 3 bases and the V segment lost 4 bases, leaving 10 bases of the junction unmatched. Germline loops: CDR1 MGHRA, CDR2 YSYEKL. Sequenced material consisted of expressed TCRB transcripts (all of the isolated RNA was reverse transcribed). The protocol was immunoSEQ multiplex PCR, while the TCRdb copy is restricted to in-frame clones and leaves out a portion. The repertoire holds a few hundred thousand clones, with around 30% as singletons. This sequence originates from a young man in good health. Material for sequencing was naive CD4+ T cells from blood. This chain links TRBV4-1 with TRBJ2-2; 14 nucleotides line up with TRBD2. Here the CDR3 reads CASSPPGLAGGGHTGELFF. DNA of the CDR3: TGCGCCAGCAGCCCCCCTGGACTAGCGGGAGGCGGCCACACCGGGGAGCTGTTTTTT.